Shown below are 8 T cell receptor beta chains from a single sample sequenced in a study of identifying expanded T cells in peripheral blood (dated by TCRdb to about 2019). Library preparation was by the immunoSEQ multiplex PCR assay. Here the immuneACCESS table is served through TCRdb, limited to in-frame sequences with V and J called. Missing clones are a known gap in these copies; in checked studies unresolved V genes cover under half, and the rest lacks a known reason. Across this sample there are about 82,000 clones, with about 90% seen only once. The top ten clones comprise roughly 7% of the sample. The sample consisted of blood. These receptors were collected from a person aged 18 to 70 in good health.

The V call is TRBV19, the J call TRBJ1-4; D gene unclear. There are 15 residues in the CDR3. The V end was cut by 7 bases, the J end by 6 bases, with 18 bases between. CDR1 and CDR2 (germline): LNHDA, SQIVND (reference sequence). The CDR3 DNA is TGTGCCAGTAAAGACGGCGGCCTAGGTTATGAAAAACTGTTTTTT. The encoded protein is CASKDGGLGYEKLFF.

The CDR3 is CASSSKTNTGELFF. CDR3 DNA sequence: TGTGCCAGCAGCTCTAAGACGAACACCGGGGAGCTGTTTTTT. The chain uses TRBV6-6 and TRBJ2-2; D unresolved. V lost 6 bases to trimming and J lost 0 bases, with 8 bases between them. This CDR3 comprises 14 residues. Germline CDR1 reads MNHNY; CDR2 reads SVGAGI (reference sequence).

In DNA form, the CDR3 reads TGTGCCAGTAGTATAGGGAGAGGGAACTCAAGGTCCTACAATGAGCAGTTCTTC. It translates to CASSIGRGNSRSYNEQFF. V and J are TRBV19 and TRBJ2-1, with a possible D match to TRBD2 (5 bases). This CDR3 contains 18 residues. Trimming took 1 base from V and 1 from J, leaving 17 bases between them. Germline V CDR1 and CDR2: LNHDA, SQIVND (reference sequence). The complete variable domain, with remaining parts taken from reference TRBV19 and TRBJ2-1, reads DGGITQSPKYLFRKEGQNVTLSCEQNLNHDAMYWYRQDPGQGLRLIYYSQIVNDFQKGDIAEGYSVSREKKESFPLTVTSAQKNPTAFYLCASSIGRGNSRSYNEQFFGPGTRLTVL.

The chain joins TRBV5-6 to TRBJ1-2; 9 nucleotides agree with TRBD1. The J segment lost 4 bases and the V segment lost 2 bases, leaving 6 bases of the junction unmatched. CDR1 SGHDT and CDR2 YYEEEE come from the germline V gene. CDR3 size: 15 residues. The CDR3 region is CASSFNRGLLYGYTF. In nucleotides, the CDR3 is TGTGCCAGCAGCTTCAACAGGGGGCTGCTCTATGGCTACACCTTC.

The J gene is TRBJ1-2, the V gene TRBV19, with no clear D. Germline V gene data show CDR1 as LNHDA and CDR2 as SQIVND (reference sequence). V gave up 4 bases and J gave up 8 bases, with 11 bases separating them. The CDR3 extends over 12 amino acids. The DNA for the CDR3 is TGTGCCAGTAGTAGGGAAGGGAGAGGCTACACCTTC. Its protein is CASSREGRGYTF.

The V and J genes are TRBV27 and TRBJ2-3; TRBD2 matches 8 bases. Germline V gene sequence: CDR1 MNHEY, CDR2 SMNVEV (reference sequence). The CDR3 is made up of 16 amino acids. With 4 bases clipped from V and 2 bases from J, the junction kept 8 bases outside the gene matches. DNA of the CDR3: TGTGCCAGCAGTTCGCGGAGCGGGAGAATCACAGATACGCAGTATTTT. Amino acid sequence: CASSSRSGRITDTQYF.

The chain recombines TRBV5-4 with TRBJ1-6; D is unresolved. This CDR3 has 15 amino acids. With 4 bases removed from V and 4 bases from J, the gap between germline ends came to 12 bases. Germline V gives CDR1 SGHNT, CDR2 YYREEE (reference sequence). The CDR3 protein is CASSITTNYNSPLHF. Written as DNA, the CDR3 is TGTGCCAGCAGCATCACTACGAATTATAATTCACCCCTCCACTTT. Filled out from reference TRBV5-4 and TRBJ1-6, the complete variable domain reads ETGVTQSPTHLIKTRGQQVTLRCSSQSGHNTVSWYQQALGQGPQFIFQYYREEENGRGNFPPRFSGLQFPNYSSELNVNALELDDSALYLCASSITTNYNSPLHFGNGTRLTVT.

V gene TRBV5-6 combines with J gene TRBJ1-1; possible D gene TRBD1, 5 bases. V was clipped by 0 bases and J by 6 bases, with 12 bases between them. This CDR3 contains 14 residues. The germline V gene encodes CDR1 SGHDT and CDR2 YYEEEE. The CDR3 region has the DNA TGTGCCAGCAGCTTGGGACAGAACTTGGCTGAAGCTTTCTTT. Its protein product is CASSLGQNLAEAFF.